These 13 T cell receptor beta chains share one sample of origin, sequenced in a study of T cells in tuberculosis. Measured with immunoSEQ multiplex PCR; TCRdb has only the in-frame clones, and not every one. The repertoire holds just under 45,000 clones, with roughly 94% as singletons. Input material: PBMCs. These receptors all come from a donor between 10 and 29 years old with latent tuberculosis or without tuberculosis infection. Some clones in this sample may be carry-over from other donors' samples.

The J gene is TRBJ1-4, the V gene TRBV7-8; perhaps TRBD1 as D (6 bases). CDR3 length equals 13 residues. Germline CDR1 SGHVS, CDR2 FQNEAQ. V was pared by 6 bases and J by 8 bases, with 13 bases between. CDR3 nucleotide sequence: TGTGCCAGCAGTCAACGGACAGCGGAAAAACTGTTTTTT. Amino acid sequence: CASSQRTAEKLFF.

Turning to this clone: This sample includes further DNA sequences coding for the same CDR3. This CDR3 is CASSLGQNNEQFF. The CDR3 DNA reads as TGTGCCAGCAGCTTAGGACAGAACAATGAGCAGTTCTTC. The chain uses TRBV7-7 and TRBJ2-1, with a tentative D call TRBD1 (5 bases). CDR1 SSHAT and CDR2 FNYEAQ come from the germline V gene (reference sequence). The CDR3 has 13 amino acids. V lost 1 base to trimming and J lost 5 bases, with 6 bases between them.

V is TRBV4-1 and J is TRBJ1-5; D is uncertain. CDR1 and CDR2 from the germline V gene are MGHRA and YSYEKL. The CDR3 totals 13 residues. V dropped 0 bases and J dropped 6 bases, with 6 bases sitting between them. Here the CDR3 reads CASSQDRGQPQHF. The CDR3, as DNA: TGCGCCAGCAGCCAAGATCGGGGTCAGCCCCAGCATTTT.

The CDR3 nucleotides read TGTGCCAGCAGTTTAACTAGGCGGGGACAAGAGACCCAGTACTTC. Residues: CASSLTRRGQETQYF. The V gene is TRBV28, the J gene TRBJ2-5; possibly TRBD2 for D (6 bases). V was trimmed by 2 bases and J by 2 bases, leaving 12 bases between them. The germline gives CDR1 MDHEN, CDR2 SYDVKM. This CDR3 contains 15 residues.

The J gene is TRBJ2-7, the V gene TRBV7-3; 7 bases fit TRBD1. V gave up 2 bases and J gave up 1 base; unmatched junction bases: 5. Looked up from germline, CDR1 is SGHTA and CDR2 is FQGTGA. CDR3 length: 15 residues. The CDR3 here is CASSLGSGGSYEQYF. In DNA, the CDR3 is TGTGCCAGCAGCTTAGGGTCAGGGGGATCCTACGAGCAGTACTTC.

The V call is TRBV6-7, the J call TRBJ2-1; D possibly corresponds to TRBD2 (6 bases). TRBV6-7 is given ORF status, its function remaining uncertain. This CDR3 spans 14 amino acids. With 3 bases removed from V and 7 bases from J, the gap between germline ends came to 13 bases. The CDR3 sequence: CASSYRGTGNEQFF. In DNA, the CDR3 is TGTGCCAGCAGTTATCGCGGGACGGGGAATGAGCAGTTCTTC.

J is TRBJ2-4 and V is TRBV2; D may be TRBD2 (6 bases). The V end was cut by 3 bases, the J end by 3 bases, with 15 bases between. The CDR3 runs 16 residues. Germline CDR1 reads SNHLY; CDR2 reads FYNNEI. CDR3 sequence: CASSDLRIGGKNIQYF. The CDR3 coding sequence is TGTGCCAGCAGTGATCTAAGGATCGGGGGCAAAAACATTCAGTACTTC.

The V call is TRBV11-2, the J call TRBJ2-7; 7 nucleotides align to TRBD2. The germline gives CDR1 SGHAT, CDR2 FQNNGV. The CDR3 totals 12 residues. V lost 3 bases and J lost 10; bases outside the gene matches: 6. The CDR3 bases are TGTGCCAGCAGCTTTGGGGGAGGGGACCAGTACTTC. It codes for CASSFGGGDQYF.

This rearrangement joins TRBV2 to TRBJ2-3, with 10 bases identical to TRBD1. The CDR3 extends over 14 amino acids. Germline lookup yields CDR1 SNHLY and CDR2 FYNNEI. V lost 6 bases to trimming and J lost 7 bases; unmatched junction nucleotides: 7. CDR3 DNA sequence: TGTGCCAGCAGGACAGGGGGCGGGTTCAATACGCAGTATTTT. Translated, it gives CASRTGGGFNTQYF.

J is TRBJ1-1 and V is TRBV5-1, with D possibly matching TRBD1 (5 bases). The length of the CDR3 is 14 residues. V gave up 2 bases and J gave up 1 base, with 9 bases separating them. Germline assignment: CDR1 SGHRS and CDR2 YFSETQ. The CDR3 is CASSFDGGNTEAFF. The CDR3 DNA reads TGCGCCAGCAGCTTCGACGGGGGGAACACTGAAGCTTTCTTT.

The rearrangement joins TRBV7-9 to TRBJ1-4, with 8 bases lining up with TRBD1. This CDR3 contains 12 residues. J lost 6 bases, V lost 6 bases, and 0 bases had no gene match. Germline V gives CDR1 SEHNR, CDR2 FQNEAQ (reference sequence). The DNA for the CDR3 is TGTGCCAGCAGACAGGGGGATGAAAAACTGTTTTTT. Its translation: CASRQGDEKLFF.

The V gene is TRBV5-6, the J gene TRBJ1-5; D gene uncertain. The germline V gene encodes CDR1 SGHDT and CDR2 YYEEEE. CDR3 length equals 14 residues. V was shortened by 2 bases and J by 5 bases, with 11 bases between the two germline ends. This CDR3 reads CASSLGSGHQPQHF. In DNA form, the CDR3 reads TGTGCCAGCAGCTTAGGATCGGGTCATCAGCCCCAGCATTTT.

V is TRBV5-1 and J is TRBJ2-1; 9 bases map to TRBD2. Trimming cost V 2 bases and J 8 bases; bases outside gene matches: 5. The CDR3 spans 14 residues. Germline lookup yields CDR1 SGHRS and CDR2 YFSETQ. The CDR3 sequence is CASSFSGSSHEQFF. For the CDR3, the DNA is TGCGCCAGCAGCTTTAGCGGGAGTAGTCATGAGCAGTTCTTC.